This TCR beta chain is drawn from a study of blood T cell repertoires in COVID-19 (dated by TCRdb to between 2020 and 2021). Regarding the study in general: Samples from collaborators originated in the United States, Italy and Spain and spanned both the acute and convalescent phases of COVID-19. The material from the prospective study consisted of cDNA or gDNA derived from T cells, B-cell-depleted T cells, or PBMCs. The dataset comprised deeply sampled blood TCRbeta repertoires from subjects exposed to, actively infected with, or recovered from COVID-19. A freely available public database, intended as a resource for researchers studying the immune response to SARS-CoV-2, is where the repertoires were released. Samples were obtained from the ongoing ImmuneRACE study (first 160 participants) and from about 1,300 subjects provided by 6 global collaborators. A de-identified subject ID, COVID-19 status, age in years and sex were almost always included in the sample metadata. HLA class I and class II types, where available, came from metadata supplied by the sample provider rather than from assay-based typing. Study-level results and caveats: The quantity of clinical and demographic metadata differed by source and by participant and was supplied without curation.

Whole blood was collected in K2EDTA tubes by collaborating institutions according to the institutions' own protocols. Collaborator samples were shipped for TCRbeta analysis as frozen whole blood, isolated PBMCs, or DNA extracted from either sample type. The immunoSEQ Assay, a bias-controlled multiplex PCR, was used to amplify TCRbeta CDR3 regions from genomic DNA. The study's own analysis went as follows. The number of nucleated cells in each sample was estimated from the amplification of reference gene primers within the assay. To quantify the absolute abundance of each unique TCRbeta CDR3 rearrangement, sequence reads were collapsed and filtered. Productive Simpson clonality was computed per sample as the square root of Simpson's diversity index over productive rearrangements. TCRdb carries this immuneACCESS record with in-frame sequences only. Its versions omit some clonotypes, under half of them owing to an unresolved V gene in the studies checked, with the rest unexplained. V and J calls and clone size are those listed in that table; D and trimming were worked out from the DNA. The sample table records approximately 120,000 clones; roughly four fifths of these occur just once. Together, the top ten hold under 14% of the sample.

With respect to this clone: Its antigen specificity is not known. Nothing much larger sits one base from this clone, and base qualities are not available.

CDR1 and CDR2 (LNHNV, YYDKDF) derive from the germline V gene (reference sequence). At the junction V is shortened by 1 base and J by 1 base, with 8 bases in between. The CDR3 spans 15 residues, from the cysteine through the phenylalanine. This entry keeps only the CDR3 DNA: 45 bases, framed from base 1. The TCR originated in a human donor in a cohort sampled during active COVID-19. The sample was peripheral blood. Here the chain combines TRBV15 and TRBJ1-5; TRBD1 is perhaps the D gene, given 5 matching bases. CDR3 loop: CATSRARGSNQPQHF. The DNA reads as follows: TGTGCCACCAGCAGAGCCCGGGGGAGCAATCAGCCCCAGCATTTT.